This TCR delta chain was identified in a study of gamma-delta T cells after stem cell transplantation. TCRdb reanalysed the RT-PCR reads via CATT. The sample table sets out 25 delta-chain clones. This TCR came from a human donor. It is not recorded whose cells these are; they may come from a transplant donor. This table probably holds off-target reads from a library built for another chain. The material sequenced was gamma-delta T cells.

CDR3 sequence (DNA): TGTGCTCTTGGGGGAGACGGCCTCCCTCTGATCTGGGGGATACTTGGGCCTTACACCGATAAACTCATCTTT. It translates to CALGGDGLPLIWGILGPYTDKLIF. This chain links TRDV1 with TRDJ1; 11 bases are a match to TRDD3. The CDR3 totals 24 residues. V lost 4 bases to trimming and J lost 0 bases; unmatched junction nucleotides: 28. CDR1 is TSWWSYY and CDR2 is QGS in the germline V gene.